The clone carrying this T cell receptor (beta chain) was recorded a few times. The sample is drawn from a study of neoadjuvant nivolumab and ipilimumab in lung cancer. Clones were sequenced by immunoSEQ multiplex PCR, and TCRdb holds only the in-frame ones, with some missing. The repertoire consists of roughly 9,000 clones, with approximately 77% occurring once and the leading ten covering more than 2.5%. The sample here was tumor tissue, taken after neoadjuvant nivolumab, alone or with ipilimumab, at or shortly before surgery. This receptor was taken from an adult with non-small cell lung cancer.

For the CDR3, the DNA is TGTGCCAGCAGTACTAACCGGGACAGATTTTATAGCTCCTACAATGAGCAGTTCTTC. It encodes CASSTNRDRFYSSYNEQFF. The V call is TRBV2, the J call TRBJ2-1, with TRBD1 identical over 7 bases. The J segment lost 0 bases and the V segment lost 5 bases, leaving 16 bases of the junction unmatched. The CDR3 loop spans 19 amino acids. Per the germline V gene, CDR1 is SNHLY and CDR2 is FYNNEI.